This T cell receptor beta chain was observed in a study of neoadjuvant anti-PD-1 for oral cavity cancer. Study outcomes and limitations: After neoadjuvant nivolumab, PBMC T cell clonality was significantly higher in non-responders than responders.

Six replicates per PBMC sample, mostly from roughly 490 ng of genomic DNA. Assay: immunoSEQ multiplex PCR; the TCRdb copy retains only in-frame clones and omits some. This table holds around 12,000 clones, less than 70% found once. This clone was detected only a few times. Antigen specificity is unknown. This CDR3 contains 11 residues. From germline, CDR1 is SQVTM and CDR2 ANQGSEA. V lost 6 bases and J 7 bases, leaving 12 bases between the germline ends. The sample was PBMCs, taken before nivolumab (anti-PD-1) treatment. This receptor was obtained from a person between 40 and 85 years old with oral cavity squamous cell carcinoma. The J gene is TRBJ1-2, the V gene TRBV29-1; D might be TRBD1 (5 bases). Written as DNA, the CDR3 is TGCAGCGTATACCGGGACGGTGGCTACACCTTC. This codes for CSVYRDGGYTF. The full variable domain, with the rest looked up from reference TRBV29-1 and TRBJ1-2, is SAVISQKPSRDICQRGTSLTIQCQVDSQVTMMFWYRQQPGQSLTLIATANQGSEATYESGFVIDKFPISRPNLTFSTLTVSNMSPEDSSIYLCSVYRDGGYTFGSGTRLTVV.